The clone carrying this TCR beta chain showed up just a few times. Its antigen remains unidentified. Built from TCR beta cDNA, the libraries had unique molecular identifiers in them. One entry per CDR3 protein, called by TCRdb with MiXCR from the PCR reads. The profile shows roughly 580,000 distinct CDR3 sequences, roughly two fifths of them singletons. The data derive from a study of post-analysis software for immune sequencing data. On the study more broadly: Multiple sclerosis in the patients followed relapsing-remitting, secondary progressive and progressive-relapsing courses.

Overall study findings and caveats: Controls' normalized Chao1 diversity significantly exceeded that of multiple sclerosis patients.

Input material: blood. The clonotype originates from a girl aged 10-17 years with multiple sclerosis.

CDR3 in DNA: TGCGCCAGCAGCCAAGCTGCAGGCCAGAGATTAGGTGATGGCTACACCTTC. It translates to CASSQAAGQRLGDGYTF. The genes are TRBV4-1 and TRBJ1-2; D unresolved. Trimming cost V 1 base and J 6 bases, with 21 bases left between them. The CDR3 totals 17 residues. Germline lookup yields CDR1 MGHRA and CDR2 YSYEKL.